One sample yielded the 24 T cell receptor beta chains listed below, sequenced in a study of OX40 agonist ivuxolimab in advanced cancers. Clones were read by immunoSEQ multiplex PCR, and TCRdb kept only the in-frame ones, dropping some. The repertoire holds tens of thousands of clones, with approximately 84% as singletons. The source was CD4+ or CD8+ T cells sorted from blood, collected in a trial of the OX40 agonist ivuxolimab. The source of these receptors is an adult with an advanced solid tumor such as melanoma, head and neck, liver or kidney cancer.

The chain carries TRBV9 and TRBJ1-2, with TRBD1 matching 7 bases. This CDR3 contains 15 residues. The junction had 6 bases not matched to a gene; V was cut back by 0 bases and J by 4 bases. In germline, CDR1 is SGDLS, CDR2 YYNGEE. CDR3 nucleotides: TGTGCCAGCAGCGTAGGGGACAGAGTTGGCTATGGCTACACCTTC. This translates into CASSVGDRVGYGYTF.

This clone was counted a few times. The chain has TRBV6-5 and TRBJ1-5, with a tentative D call TRBD1 (6 bases). Germline values: CDR1 MNHEY, CDR2 SVGAGI. CDR3 size: 15 residues. V shed 6 bases and J shed 0 bases, with 12 bases lying between them. The CDR3 sequence: CASSRRGDSNQPQHF. CDR3 nucleotides: TGTGCCAGCAGCCGCAGGGGAGATAGCAATCAGCCCCAGCATTTT.

V is TRBV23-1 and J is TRBJ1-1; D is ambiguous. TRBV23-1 is labeled an ORF, and its function is uncertain. Trimming shortened V by 6 bases and J by 0 bases, and 11 bases separated the two germline ends. The CDR3 spans 14 residues. In nucleotides, the CDR3 is TGCGCCAGCAGACAAAAAAACATGAACACTGAAGCTTTCTTT. Translating it yields CASRQKNMNTEAFF.

The V call is TRBV7-9, the J call TRBJ2-7; TRBD1 might be the D (6 bases). Germline V CDR1 and CDR2: SEHNR, FQNEAQ (reference sequence). Trimming pared 0 bases from V and 5 bases from J, leaving 11 bases between. CDR3 size: 14 residues. The CDR3 DNA sequence: TGTGCCAGCAGCTTAGCGGCCCAGGGGCACGAGCAGTACTTC. The encoded protein is CASSLAAQGHEQYF.

The chain uses TRBV11-2 and TRBJ1-2; D gene uncertain. The V end was cut by 5 bases, the J end by 5 bases, with 15 bases between. The CDR3 is 14 amino acids. CDR1 and CDR2 from the germline V gene are SGHAT and FQNNGV. The CDR3 sequence: CASSQAVVGYGYTF. CDR3 DNA sequence: TGTGCCAGCAGCCAAGCCGTGGTAGGTTATGGCTACACCTTC.

The chain joins TRBV2 to TRBJ2-3; D might be TRBD1 or TRBD2, each matching 6 bases. This CDR3 spans 16 amino acids. The V gene's germline CDR1 is SNHLY and CDR2 FYNNEI. Trimming stripped 4 bases from V and 5 bases from J, with 19 bases between. The CDR3 nucleotides are TGTGCCAGCAGTGTAGAAAAGGGGGGACGGAAAGATACGCAGTATTTT. It encodes CASSVEKGGRKDTQYF.

The chain uses TRBV9 and TRBJ2-6, with 8 bases identical to TRBD2. CDR1 is SGDLS and CDR2 is YYNGEE in the germline V gene. J lost 0 bases, V lost 4 bases, and 9 bases had no gene match. This CDR3 has 18 residues. CDR3 in DNA: TGTGCCAGCAGCTTCCGACTAGCGAGAACCTCTGGGGCCAACGTCCTGACTTTC. It specifies CASSFRLARTSGANVLTF.

The V gene is TRBV2, the J gene TRBJ1-2; D not certain. The V gene lost 0 bases and the J gene lost 6 bases, with 8 bases spanning the gap. The CDR3 runs 13 residues. The germline V gene has CDR1 SNHLY and CDR2 FYNNEI. The DNA of the CDR3 is TGTGCCAGCAGTGAAGCGGGAGGGCATGGCTACACCTTC. Translating it yields CASSEAGGHGYTF. Using reference TRBV2 and TRBJ1-2 for the parts outside the CDR3, the full variable domain is EPEVTQTPSHQVTQMGQEVILRCVPISNHLYFYWYRQILGQKVEFLVSFYNNEISEKSEIFDDQFSVERPDGSNFTLKIRSTKLEDSAMYFCASSEAGGHGYTFGSGTRLTVV.

This clone was picked up a small number of times. The chain recombines TRBV27 with TRBJ2-7, with a possible D match to TRBD1 (7 bases). The germline V and J ends were trimmed by 2 bases and 2 bases, with 10 bases remaining between them. There are 14 residues in the CDR3. The germline V gene has CDR1 MNHEY and CDR2 SMNVEV (reference sequence). CDR3 coding DNA: TGTGCCAGCAGTTTAACCAGGGGGGCCTACGAGCAGTACTTC. As protein: CASSLTRGAYEQYF.

This clone appeared once. This chain joins TRBV9 and TRBJ2-3; TRBD2 might be the D (6 bases). Germline CDR1 reads SGDLS; CDR2 reads YYNGEE. Trimming cost V 0 bases and J 0 bases, with 17 bases left between them. The CDR3 length is 18 residues. In DNA, the CDR3 is TGTGCCAGCAGCGTAGTGGGGGACGCGGGGATAAGCACAGATACGCAGTATTTT. It yields the protein CASSVVGDAGISTDTQYF.

This chain uses TRBV13 with TRBJ1-2; TRBD1 is a possible D gene (6 bases). The V end lost 5 bases, the J end lost 4 bases, and 14 bases lay between the germline ends. The CDR3 has 14 amino acids. Germline CDR1 PRHDT, CDR2 FYEKMQ (reference sequence). CDR3 nucleotides: TGTGCCAGCAGCGTACGGACAGCTACCTATGGCTACACCTTC. Protein product: CASSVRTATYGYTF.

This chain joins TRBV27 and TRBJ2-3, with 9 positions matching TRBD2. The J segment lost 1 base and the V segment lost 5 bases, leaving 7 bases of the junction unmatched. Germline V gene sequence: CDR1 MNHEY, CDR2 SMNVEV (reference sequence). The CDR3 covers 16 residues. In DNA form, the CDR3 reads TGTGCCAGCAGTAACTTAGCGGGAGCGGGCACAGATACGCAGTATTTT. Amino acid sequence: CASSNLAGAGTDTQYF.

By share, this clone counts as medium-sized (0.01 to 0.1%). This rearrangement joins TRBV2 to TRBJ2-7, with no clear D. V dropped 8 bases and J dropped 5 bases, with 22 bases sitting between them. The germline CDR1 and CDR2 sequences are SNHLY and FYNNEI. The CDR3 extends over 15 amino acids. This chain's CDR3 is CASLQGRTPSHEQYF. Written as DNA, the CDR3 is TGTGCCAGCCTCCAAGGGCGGACCCCGAGCCACGAGCAGTACTTC.

The V and J genes are TRBV27 and TRBJ2-1; 12 bases fit TRBD2. V lost 2 bases to trimming and J lost 5 bases; unmatched junction nucleotides: 1. The germline V gene has CDR1 MNHEY and CDR2 SMNVEV (reference sequence). The CDR3 totals 15 residues. CDR3 DNA: TGTGCCAGCAGTTTAGGGACTAGCGGGCACAATGAGCAGTTCTTC. Translated, it gives CASSLGTSGHNEQFF.

The chain couples TRBV4-2 to TRBJ1-1; D possibly corresponds to TRBD1 (5 bases). The V gene lost 4 bases and the J gene lost 5 bases, with 17 bases spanning the gap. Germline V gives CDR1 LGHNA, CDR2 YNFKEQ. This CDR3 is 15 amino acids long. Here the CDR3 reads CASSPLGHVVTEAFF. DNA for the CDR3: TGTGCCAGCAGCCCCTTGGGGCATGTCGTAACTGAAGCTTTCTTT.

This chain uses TRBV11-3 with TRBJ2-5; 9 bases line up with TRBD2. The CDR3 is 20 residues long. J lost 5 bases, V lost 5 bases, and 24 bases had no gene match. CDR1 is SGHNT and CDR2 is YENEEA in the germline V gene. In DNA form, the CDR3 reads TGTGCCAGCAGCCCATTTGGTCACATCGCTAGCGGGATATCGTATGAGACCCAGTACTTC. Amino acids: CASSPFGHIASGISYETQYF.

V is TRBV5-1 and J is TRBJ2-7; 11 bases agree with TRBD2. The ends lost 3 bases at V and 3 bases at J; junction bases unmatched: 17. CDR3 length: 19 amino acids. Germline values: CDR1 SGHRS, CDR2 YFSETQ. CDR3 residues: CASSSPGLAAHPRSYEQYF. The CDR3 DNA reads TGCGCCAGCAGCTCTCCGGGACTAGCGGCTCATCCTCGTAGCTACGAGCAGTACTTC.

This clone was detected only once. The V call is TRBV7-4, the J call TRBJ1-5, with D uncertain. V shed 5 bases and J shed 0 bases, with 14 bases lying between them. This CDR3 spans 16 amino acids. Germline CDR1 SGHVT, CDR2 SQSDAQ. The CDR3 sequence is CASSPWTLYSNQPQHF. The CDR3 DNA sequence: TGTGCCAGCAGCCCTTGGACCCTATATAGCAATCAGCCCCAGCATTTT.

By its share, this clone is medium-sized. The V gene is TRBV30, the J gene TRBJ1-2; D gene ambiguous. V lost 0 bases to trimming and J lost 6 bases, with 17 bases between them. The V gene's germline CDR1 is GTSNPN and CDR2 SVGIG (reference sequence). The CDR3 runs to 15 residues. CDR3 sequence reads: CAWSVGSSWTDGYTF. As DNA, the CDR3 is TGTGCCTGGAGTGTCGGCTCTTCTTGGACGGATGGCTACACCTTC.

The J gene is TRBJ2-5, the V gene TRBV9, with 10 bases that match TRBD2. The CDR3 consists of 14 residues. Germline values: CDR1 SGDLS, CDR2 YYNGEE. With 4 bases clipped from V and 1 base from J, the junction kept 1 base outside the gene matches. CDR3 protein: CASSPSGGQETQYF. The CDR3 bases are TGTGCCAGCAGCCCTAGCGGGGGCCAAGAGACCCAGTACTTC.

The chain combines TRBV6-4 with TRBJ2-3; 7 nucleotides match TRBD1. This CDR3 region has 14 residues. The junction had 6 bases not matched to a gene; V was cut back by 6 bases and J by 3 bases. CDR1 MRHNA and CDR2 SNTAGT come from the germline V gene. The CDR3 DNA reads as TGTGCCAGCAGCCCCACAGGGGATACAGATACGCAGTATTTT. This gives the protein CASSPTGDTDTQYF.

The chain joins TRBV6-5 to TRBJ1-1; weak D call: TRBD1 (6 bases). The CDR3 totals 14 residues. The V gene lost 4 bases and the J gene lost 5 bases, with 14 bases spanning the gap. Germline loops: CDR1 MNHEY, CDR2 SVGAGI. The CDR3, as DNA: TGTGCCAGCAGTTCCCTAGGGGGGCTAACTGAAGCTTTCTTT. Translation gives CASSSLGGLTEAFF.

In this sample, this clone turned up a few times. V and J are TRBV4-2 and TRBJ2-7; no firm D call. The CDR3 runs 14 residues. V gave up 1 base and J gave up 5 bases, with 12 bases separating them. The germline gives CDR1 LGHNA, CDR2 YNFKEQ. The CDR3 nucleotides are TGTGCCAGCAGCCAAGCATTAGGGTCCCACGAGCAGTACTTC. This sequence encodes CASSQALGSHEQYF.

This clone was counted a single time. The chain carries TRBV19 and TRBJ1-1; D is perhaps TRBD1 (6 bases). This CDR3 spans 16 amino acids. V dropped 4 bases and J dropped 1 base, with 16 bases sitting between them. CDR1 is LNHDA and CDR2 is SQIVND in the germline V gene (reference sequence). Here the CDR3 reads CASSTFLQGPNTEAFF. In DNA, the CDR3 is TGTGCCAGTAGTACCTTTCTACAGGGACCGAACACTGAAGCTTTCTTT.